Detailed here is one TCR beta chain. This may be a read error: a much more frequent sequence differs by one nucleotide. This specimen comes from a study of T cells after yellow fever vaccination. The V and J ends lost 6 bases and 5 bases respectively, with 14 bases between them. This CDR3 contains 14 residues. In making TCR cDNA, 5'RACE template switching added a universal primer site and UMIs to it. TCRdb re-analysed the 5' RACE reads in MiXCR, keeping a single row per CDR3 protein. The sample comprises approximately 34,000 distinct CDR3 sequences, roughly a tenth of which are singletons, and less than 15% rests with the top ten. Study results and limitations: Most primary-vaccination clones reappeared after the booster (about 96% CD4, approximately 88% CD8). FACS-sorted repertoires could contain abundant clonotypes contaminating from the bulk population.

V usage is TRBV12-3 or TRBV12-4 and J usage is TRBJ1-5, with TRBD1 as a possible D gene (5 bases). Sequencing used PBMCs, either bulk or a sorted T-cell subset (CD4+, CD8+, memory, or dextramer-sorted; not recorded which), obtained less than 16 days after the first yellow fever vaccination. This TCR derives from a man between 18 and 29 years old who received the YFV17D yellow fever vaccine. CDR3 sequence: CASSLPWGDQPQHF. The CDR3 DNA sequence: TGTGCCAGCAGCTTACCTTGGGGGGATCAGCCCCAGCATTTT.